This TCR beta chain comes out of a study of T cells in Graves' hyperthyroidism and ophthalmopathy. This clonotype was detected many times. The V and J ends lost 0 bases and 5 bases respectively, with 5 bases between them. Germline V gene data show CDR1 as GTSNPN and CDR2 as SVGIG (reference sequence). The CDR3 spans 11 residues. Using RNA transcripts as the source, TCR beta CDR3 regions were amplified. The HTBI primer set drove a first-round RT-PCR of the TCR CDR3. TCRdb re-derived calls from the multiplex PCR reads in MiXCR, one entry per CDR3 protein. The sample records hundreds of thousands of distinct CDR3 sequences, about 14% being singletons.

The J gene is TRBJ2-7, the V gene TRBV30; D might be TRBD2 (5 bases). The receptor comes from a woman aged 45-65 years with Graves' ophthalmopathy. The material sequenced was blood. In DNA, the CDR3 is TGTGCCTGGAGTGTGCGGGACGAGCAGTACTTC. Protein sequence: CAWSVRDEQYF.